This T cell receptor (beta chain) comes out of a study of regulatory T cells in long-lasting Graves disease. Study findings and constraints: Favored usage of TRBV28, TRBJ1-2 and TRBJ2-5 was recorded in persistent disease.

Time point here: persistent/refractory GD, antithyroid drugs over 5 years with positive TRAb. PBMC-derived RNA was used for the TCR library. This clonotype was counted ten times or more. Its target is not known. Building of the TCR beta libraries involved iRepertoire HTBI primers and Arm-PCR of CDR3 regions. One entry per CDR3 protein, called by TCRdb with MiXCR from the multiplex PCR reads. The sample records a few hundred thousand distinct CDR3 sequences, 22% being singletons. This CDR3 contains 12 residues. The germline V and J ends were trimmed by 6 bases and 3 bases, with 12 bases remaining between them. Germline V gene lookup returns CDR1 SQVTM and CDR2 ANQGSEA.

Material: peripheral blood mononuclear cells (PBMCs), obtained when the disease was refractory, from a patient treated with antithyroid drugs. V gene TRBV29-1 combines with J gene TRBJ2-7; D perhaps matches TRBD1 (6 bases). This receptor was obtained from a female donor with Graves disease. Here the CDR3 DNA reads TGCAGCGTGGACGGACAGAACTACGAGCAGTACTTC. Protein product: CSVDGQNYEQYF.